This T cell receptor beta chain is from a study of siplizumab effects on memory and regulatory T cells. On this clone: What it binds is not known.

Findings of the study overall: Siplizumab significantly reduced alloreactive sequences traceable to unstimulated CD4+ memory cells. Memory cells seemed less diverse than naive T cells, which also seemed major contributors to the alloresponse.

This CDR3 has 11 residues. CDR1 and CDR2 (germline): MNHNY, SVGAGI (reference sequence). V lost 4 bases, J lost 6 bases, and 7 bases lay in between. The table came from immunoSEQ multiplex PCR; TCRdb's copy has only in-frame clones and leaves some out. The table has tens of thousands of clones, 95% to 98% seen once. The clonotype was recovered from a human donor in good health. The J gene is TRBJ2-7, the V gene TRBV6-6; maybe TRBD1 (6 bases). Sequences were obtained from naive CD4+ T cells sorted from blood. CDR3 DNA sequence: TGTGCCAGCAGTTCCAGGGGCGAGCAGTACTTC. Amino acids: CASSSRGEQYF.